Below are 19 T cell receptor beta chains sequenced from a single sample in a study of T cell responses to AZD1222 COVID-19 vaccine. The method was immunoSEQ multiplex PCR; TCRdb's version includes in-frame clones alone and lacks a portion of them. The profile shows 150,000 to 190,000 clones, just over 90% of them singletons. Source: peripheral blood, taken on day 0 of AZD1222 vaccination. The receptors were sampled from an adult in good health.

The chain carries TRBV3-1 (or the pseudogene TRBV3-2) and TRBJ1-4; D perhaps matches TRBD1 (6 bases). The V end was cut by 1 base, the J end by 2 bases, with 11 bases between. CDR1 is LGHDT, CDR2 YNNKEL, per germline (reference sequence). This CDR3 has 16 amino acids. The CDR3 sequence: CASSQVGGTTNEKLFF. CDR3 nucleotides: TGTGCCAGCAGCCAAGTAGGGGGGACGACTAATGAAAAACTGTTTTTT.

The chain recombines TRBV24-1 with TRBJ2-7, with D hard to call. V was cut by 4 bases and J by 9 bases, with 18 bases left in between. The CDR3 contains 14 residues. Germline CDR1 and CDR2: KGHDR and SFDVKD. The CDR3 DNA reads TGTGCCACCAGTGAACCTGTCGGTTCGGAAGTGCAGTACTTC. It encodes CATSEPVGSEVQYF.

CDR3 DNA sequence: TGTGCCAGCAGCTTTCCGACAGGGGTGGAAGATACGCAGTATTTT. Its translation: CASSFPTGVEDTQYF. The rearrangement uses TRBV5-5 and TRBJ2-3, with 8 bases that match TRBD1. This CDR3 has 15 amino acids. Germline V gives CDR1 SGHKS, CDR2 YYEKEE (reference sequence). The J segment lost 5 bases and the V segment lost 2 bases, leaving 7 bases of the junction unmatched.

The rearrangement links TRBV4-3 to TRBJ2-5, with 8 bases fitting TRBD1. After removal of 0 bases from V and 4 bases from J, the junction contained 4 bases not matched to a gene. The CDR3 is 15 residues long. In germline, CDR1 is LGHNA, CDR2 YSLEER. The CDR3 coding sequence is TGCGCCAGCAGCCAAGAAGGGACAGGACGAGAGACCCAGTACTTC. It is translated as CASSQEGTGRETQYF.

About this clone itself: The same CDR3 arises from other DNA sequences in this sample as well. V is TRBV7-2 and J is TRBJ2-1, with 12 bases that match TRBD2. V trimming: 5 bases; J trimming: 5 bases; junction bases outside the gene matches: 4. Germline lookup yields CDR1 SGHTA and CDR2 FQGNSA. CDR3 length: 15 amino acids. The CDR3 is CASSPGLAGNNEQFF. CDR3 nucleotides: TGTGCCAGCAGCCCGGGACTAGCGGGTAACAATGAGCAGTTCTTC.

J is TRBJ1-1 and V is TRBV7-3; D might be TRBD1 (5 bases). V was pared by 6 bases and J by 1 base, with 12 bases between. The CDR3 spans 14 residues. Germline CDR1 and CDR2: SGHTA and FQGTGA. CDR3 loop: CASSLQAWNTEAFF. CDR3 coding DNA: TGTGCCAGCAGTCTACAGGCCTGGAACACTGAAGCTTTCTTT. Full variable domain (missing parts from reference TRBV7-3 and TRBJ1-1): GAGVSQTPSNKVTEKGKYVELRCDPISGHTALYWYRQSLGQGPEFLIYFQGTGAADDSGLPNDRFFAVRPEGSVSTLKIQRTERGDSAVYLCASSLQAWNTEAFFGQGTRLTVV.

The gene calls are TRBV15 and TRBJ2-7; 7 nucleotides match TRBD1. V dropped 10 bases and J dropped 4; count of bases not matched to a gene: 10. The CDR3 spans 13 residues. Per the germline V gene, CDR1 is LNHNV and CDR2 is YYDKDF (reference sequence). CDR3 region: CAKRQGFAYEQYF. CDR3 bases: TGTGCCAAAAGACAGGGATTTGCTTACGAGCAGTACTTC.

The chain employs TRBV7-6 and TRBJ2-1; TRBD2 matches 10 bases. Unmatched junction bases numbered 1, after V lost 3 bases and J lost 2 bases. The CDR3 runs 15 residues. CDR1 is SGHVS and CDR2 is FNYEAQ in the germline V gene. CDR3 residues: CASSFGTSAYNEQFF. DNA of the CDR3: TGTGCCAGCAGCTTCGGGACTAGCGCCTACAATGAGCAGTTCTTC.

V and J are TRBV7-6 and TRBJ2-1; 8 bases match TRBD2. The CDR3 spans 19 residues. Per the germline V gene, CDR1 is SGHVS and CDR2 is FNYEAQ. After removal of 5 bases from V and 1 base from J, the junction contained 16 bases not matched to a gene. CDR3 bases: TGTGCCAGCAGCCGAACCGGGACTAGGAGCACTCCGTCCTACAATGAGCAGTTCTTC. Its translation is CASSRTGTRSTPSYNEQFF.

This clone showed up just once. This sequence joins TRBV28 and TRBJ2-7, with D unclear. The CDR3 totals 13 residues. Trimming cost V 5 bases and J 2 bases, with 10 bases left between them. Germline V gene data show CDR1 as MDHEN and CDR2 as SYDVKM. CDR3 loop: CASSGPSTYEQYF. The CDR3 DNA follows: TGTGCCAGCAGTGGACCCTCCACCTACGAGCAGTACTTC.

This clone has a handful of counts. The chain recombines TRBV7-9 with TRBJ1-3, with D unclear. This CDR3 spans 15 amino acids. The ends were cut back, 2 bases at V and 0 bases at J, with 8 bases in the middle. Germline V lookup: CDR1 SEHNR, CDR2 FQNEAQ (reference sequence). Written as DNA, the CDR3 is TGTGCCAGCAGCTTACAGCGGAGCTCTGGAAACACCATATATTTT. This codes for CASSLQRSSGNTIYF.

The chain carries TRBV12-3 or TRBV12-4 and TRBJ1-2, with a weak D call TRBD1 (5 bases). V lost 4 bases, J lost 7 bases, and 10 bases lay in between. The length of the CDR3 is 12 residues. The CDR3 coding sequence is TGTGCCAGCAGTTCGGGGGTGGGTGGCTACACCTTC. It encodes CASSSGVGGYTF.

The chain links TRBV24-1 to TRBJ2-2, with 13 bases that match TRBD2. J gave up 6 bases and V 4 bases, and 4 bases lay outside the gene matches. CDR1 KGHDR and CDR2 SFDVKD come from the germline V gene. This CDR3 has 16 amino acids. The CDR3 coding sequence is TGTGCCACCAGTGACATAACTAGCGGGAGGGCCGGGGAGCTGTTTTTT. Its protein product is CATSDITSGRAGELFF.

V is TRBV7-9 and J is TRBJ2-1; the match to TRBD2 covers 11 bases. The CDR3 contains 16 residues. After removal of 3 bases from V and 4 bases from J, the junction contained 5 bases not matched to a gene. From germline, CDR1 is SEHNR and CDR2 FQNEAQ (reference sequence). The CDR3 spells CASSFSGRAAYNEQFF. The CDR3 DNA follows: TGTGCCAGCAGCTTTAGCGGGAGGGCCGCATACAATGAGCAGTTCTTC.

This clone was seen a few times. This chain joins TRBV6-5 and TRBJ2-7; D is unclear. This CDR3 is 16 amino acids long. Trimming left V 0 bases short and J 6 bases short, with 18 bases between. Looked up from germline, CDR1 is MNHEY and CDR2 is SVGAGI. CDR3 nucleotides: TGTGCCAGCAGTTACTCCCGCAGTAGGCCCTCTGGCGAGCAGTACTTC. Its protein is CASSYSRSRPSGEQYF.

This chain uses TRBV10-3 with TRBJ2-7; 8 nucleotides agree with TRBD1. The CDR3 spans 15 residues. Germline V gene data show CDR1 as ENHRY and CDR2 as SYGVKD. V shed 6 bases, J shed 2 bases, and the junction held 9 bases outside the gene matches. The CDR3 sequence: CAIRERQGNTYEQYF. CDR3 DNA: TGTGCCATCAGAGAAAGACAGGGGAACACCTACGAGCAGTACTTC.

This chain joins TRBV19 and TRBJ1-4, with TRBD1 matching 10 bases. The CDR3 spans 15 residues. In germline, CDR1 is LNHDA, CDR2 SQIVND (reference sequence). V gave up 6 bases and J gave up 8 bases; unmatched junction bases: 9. The CDR3 sequence is CASRRTGTGVEKLFF. In DNA form, the CDR3 reads TGTGCCAGTAGACGAACCGGGACAGGGGTCGAAAAACTGTTTTTT.

J is TRBJ1-3 and V is TRBV5-4; no clear D. The CDR3 loop spans 13 amino acids. Trimming stripped 0 bases from V and 3 bases from J, with 4 bases between. CDR1 SGHNT and CDR2 YYREEE come from the germline V gene (reference sequence). CDR3: CASSLGGGNTIYF. The CDR3 DNA sequence: TGTGCCAGCAGCTTGGGAGGTGGAAACACCATATATTTT.

This clone was detected once. V gene TRBV5-1 combines with J gene TRBJ2-7; a weak D match, TRBD2 (5 bases). Trimming took 1 base from V and 7 from J, leaving 9 bases between them. The CDR3 sequence is 12 residues long. CDR1 is SGHRS and CDR2 is YFSETQ in the germline V gene. For the CDR3, the DNA is TGCGCCAGCAGCTTGCCACGGGGTGAGCAGTACTTC. This codes for CASSLPRGEQYF.